These 8 T cell receptor beta chains originate from one sample sequenced in a study of PD-1 blockade in classical Hodgkin lymphoma. Each patient's relapse followed autologous stem cell transplantation, and brentuximab vedotin exposure varied. Thawed PBMCs were the source of CD4+ T cells, purified by magnetic negative selection. Here immunoSEQ multiplex PCR was the method, and the copy in TCRdb shows in-frame clones only, minus some. Of around 34,000 clones listed, 90% are singletons. Specimen: CD4+ T cells from blood, collected at baseline. The origin of the receptors is a human donor with classical Hodgkin lymphoma.

CDR3 DNA: TGTGCCACCAGCAGAGATCCAGGGGGCCCCTACGAGCAGTACTTC. Translation gives CATSRDPGGPYEQYF. V gene TRBV15 combines with J gene TRBJ2-7, with TRBD1 matching 8 bases. Trimming at V came to 0 bases and at J to 2 bases, leaving 3 bases not matched to a gene. The CDR3 consists of 15 residues. Germline CDR1 LNHNV, CDR2 YYDKDF (reference sequence).

The V call is TRBV5-1, the J call TRBJ2-7; D is perhaps TRBD2 (6 bases). The CDR3 has 17 residues. Trimming removed 7 bases from V and 0 bases from J, with 23 bases in between. CDR1 SGHRS and CDR2 YFSETQ come from the germline V gene. CDR3 protein: CASGNRLGTSFSYEQYF. CDR3 nucleotides: TGCGCCAGCGGAAACCGTTTAGGGACTTCTTTCTCCTACGAGCAGTACTTC.

This chain connects TRBV27 to TRBJ2-3; possible D gene TRBD2, 6 bases. This CDR3 is 16 amino acids long. The V and J ends lost 5 bases and 0 bases respectively, with 15 bases between them. CDR1 and CDR2 from the germline V gene are MNHEY and SMNVEV (reference sequence). CDR3 residues: CASSPGAGRSTDTQYF. The CDR3 DNA is TGTGCCAGCAGTCCCGGGGCGGGGAGGAGCACAGATACGCAGTATTTT.

This sequence joins TRBV6-1 and TRBJ1-2; the match to TRBD1 covers 7 bases. The CDR3 length is 15 residues. Germline V CDR1 and CDR2: MNHNS, SASEGT. The V segment lost 2 bases and the J segment 5 bases; nucleotides outside the gene matches: 8. The CDR3 spells CASSESPGQSYGYTF. Written as DNA, the CDR3 is TGTGCCAGCAGTGAATCCCCGGGACAGAGTTATGGCTACACCTTC.

The chain couples TRBV27 to TRBJ1-4; D is unclear. This CDR3 has 15 amino acids. In germline, CDR1 is MNHEY, CDR2 SMNVEV (reference sequence). V lost 0 bases, J lost 3 bases, and 8 bases lay in between. Written as DNA, the CDR3 is TGTGCCAGCAGTTTATCCGGGCAGGCTAATGAAAAACTGTTTTTT. As protein: CASSLSGQANEKLFF.

The rearrangement uses TRBV6-6 and TRBJ2-7; a weak D match, TRBD2 (6 bases). V dropped 11 bases and J dropped 5 bases, with 19 bases sitting between them. Germline assignment: CDR1 MNHNY and CDR2 SVGAGI (reference sequence). CDR3 length: 13 residues. In DNA, the CDR3 is TGTGCCTGCTCGGGGTTAGCGGTTAACGAGCAGTACTTC. This translates into CACSGLAVNEQYF.

This rearrangement joins TRBV28 to TRBJ1-2, with D perhaps TRBD1 (5 bases). The germline V and J ends were trimmed by 7 bases and 4 bases, with 16 bases remaining between them. The germline V gene has CDR1 MDHEN and CDR2 SYDVKM. This CDR3 comprises 14 residues. CDR3 in DNA: TGTGCCAGCATCCAAGGTGGGGGGACCTATGGCTACACCTTC. This encodes CASIQGGGTYGYTF.

The CDR3 DNA follows: TGTGCCAGCAGTTTATCCGGACAGGCCAATTACAATGAGCAGTTCTTC. Translation gives CASSLSGQANYNEQFF. V and J are TRBV28 and TRBJ2-1; 7 bases match TRBD1. This CDR3 spans 16 amino acids. CDR1 and CDR2 (germline): MDHEN, SYDVKM. With V trimmed by 1 base and J by 4 bases, 7 bases remained unmatched. Based on the CDR3 plus reference TRBV28 and TRBJ2-1, the full variable domain is DVKVTQSSRYLVKRTGEKVFLECVQDMDHENMFWYRQDPGLGLRLIYFSYDVKMKEKGDIPEGYSVSREKKERFSLILESASTNQTSMYLCASSLSGQANYNEQFFGPGTRLTVL.